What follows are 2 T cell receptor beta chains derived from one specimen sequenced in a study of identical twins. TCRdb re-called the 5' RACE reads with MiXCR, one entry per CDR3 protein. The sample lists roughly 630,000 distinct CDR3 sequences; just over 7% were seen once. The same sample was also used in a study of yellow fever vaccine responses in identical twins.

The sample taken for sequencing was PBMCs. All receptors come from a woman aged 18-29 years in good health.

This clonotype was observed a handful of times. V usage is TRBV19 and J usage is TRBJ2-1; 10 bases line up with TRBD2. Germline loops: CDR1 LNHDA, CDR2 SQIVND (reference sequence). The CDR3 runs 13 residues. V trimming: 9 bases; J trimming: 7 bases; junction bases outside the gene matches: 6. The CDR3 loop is CASSGGARNEQFF. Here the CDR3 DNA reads TGTGCCAGCAGCGGGGGGGCCCGAAATGAGCAGTTCTTC.

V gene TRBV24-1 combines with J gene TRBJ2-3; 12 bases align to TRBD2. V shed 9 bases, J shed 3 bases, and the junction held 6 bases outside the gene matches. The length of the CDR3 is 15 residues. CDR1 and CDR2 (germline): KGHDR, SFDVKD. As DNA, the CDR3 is TGTGCCACCGTCGGGACTAGCGGGCGGACAGATACGCAGTATTTT. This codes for CATVGTSGRTDTQYF.